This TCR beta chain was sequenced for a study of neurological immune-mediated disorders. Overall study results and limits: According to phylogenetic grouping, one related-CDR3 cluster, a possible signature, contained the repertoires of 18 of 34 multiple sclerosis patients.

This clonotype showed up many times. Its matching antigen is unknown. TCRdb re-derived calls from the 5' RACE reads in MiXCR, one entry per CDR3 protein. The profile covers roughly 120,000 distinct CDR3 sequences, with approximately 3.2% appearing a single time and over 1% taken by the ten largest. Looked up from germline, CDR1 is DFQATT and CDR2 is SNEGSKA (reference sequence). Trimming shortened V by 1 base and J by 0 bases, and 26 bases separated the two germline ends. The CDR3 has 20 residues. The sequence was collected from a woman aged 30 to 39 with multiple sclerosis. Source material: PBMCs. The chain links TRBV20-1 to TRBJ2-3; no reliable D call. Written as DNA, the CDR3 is TGCAGTGCTAGAGGTATTCCGACACCGACCTTTAAGACTAGCACAGATACGCAGTATTTT. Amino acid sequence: CSARGIPTPTFKTSTDTQYF.